One sample yielded the 3 T cell receptor beta chains listed below, sequenced in a study of T cell repertoires in cytomegalovirus infection. One entry per CDR3 protein, called by TCRdb with MiXCR from the reads. This sample has 450,000 to 650,000 distinct CDR3 sequences, with approximately 40% found just once. Antigens for these TCRs are unknown. Specimen: cultured PBMCs, collected from culture after CMV antigen stimulation. Receptor source: a human donor in good health (CMV status not recorded). Some clones in this sample may be carry-over from other donors' samples.

The CDR3 region is CASSQGGGSVYGYTF. The CDR3 DNA reads as TGCGCCAGCAGCCAAGGGGGGGGGTCGGTCTATGGCTACACCTTC. The chain combines TRBV4-3 with TRBJ1-2; D possibly corresponds to TRBD1 (5 bases). Germline CDR1 and CDR2: LGHNA and YSLEER. Deletions cut 1 base from V and 4 bases from J, with 13 bases between. This CDR3 contains 15 residues.

Only a few counts were recorded for this clonotype. V is TRBV6-1 and J is TRBJ1-2, with D perhaps matching TRBD1 (6 bases). The CDR3 totals 14 residues. Germline V gene lookup returns CDR1 MNHNS and CDR2 SASEGT. Deletions cut 2 bases from V and 8 bases from J, with 15 bases between. The CDR3 reads CASSESGTLGGYTF. The CDR3 DNA reads as TGTGCCAGCAGTGAATCGGGGACACTGGGCGGCTACACCTTC.

The J gene is TRBJ2-1, the V gene TRBV7-2; TRBD1 aligns across 8 bases. CDR1 is SGHTA, CDR2 FQGNSA, per germline. V lost 5 bases, J lost 6 bases, and 12 bases stayed unmatched. The CDR3 is 16 residues long. The CDR3 DNA reads as TGTGCCAGCAGCCGACGGACAGGGCCGAAAGGCAATGAGCAGTTCTTC. Protein: CASSRRTGPKGNEQFF.